This T cell receptor beta chain appears in the sequencing data of a study of blood T cell repertoires in COVID-19. Study summary: The United States, Italy and Spain provided the acute and convalescent COVID-19 samples.

In the original workflow: Reference gene primer amplification yielded estimated nucleated cell counts. Generated by immunoSEQ multiplex PCR, the TCRdb table keeps only in-frame clones and is missing some. That table furnishes V, J and clone size, whereas the DNA furnished D and trimming. The table records 65,000 to 85,000 clones, roughly nine tenths of them present only once. The sample comprised peripheral blood. The TCR comes from a man aged 50-59 years with acute or convalescent COVID-19.

Written as DNA, the CDR3 is TGTGCCAGCTCACCACTAGGGACAGACATCAATGAGCAGTTCTTC. Translation gives CASSPLGTDINEQFF. This rearrangement joins TRBV18 to TRBJ2-1; 7 bases are a match to TRBD1. V lost 1 base and J lost 6; bases outside the gene matches: 6. This CDR3 is 15 amino acids long. Germline V gene sequence: CDR1 KGHSH, CDR2 LQKENI.